The present T cell receptor (beta chain) was sequenced within a study of CD8 T cells in Susac syndrome. Germline V gives CDR1 MGHDK, CDR2 SYGVNS. Losses at the gene ends were 3 bases for V and 8 bases for J; bases not matched to a gene: 7. The CDR3 has 15 residues. About 0.5 to 1 ug RNA was reverse transcribed with random hexamers. Across 54 Vbeta and 13 Jbeta, immunoSEQ multiplex PCR amplified TCR beta CDR3. TCRdb passed the immunoSEQ multiplex PCR reads through MiXCR, listing each CDR3 protein once. The sample consists of about 130,000 distinct CDR3 sequences, approximately 94% of them appearing once.

The genes are TRBV25-1 and TRBJ1-4; 9 nucleotides agree with TRBD1. Sequencing used CD4+ T cells from PBMCs. This TCR came from a human donor with multiple sclerosis. The CDR3 nucleotides are TGTGCCAGCAGTGACCCGGGACAGGGTGGCGAAAAACTGTTTTTT. The encoded protein is CASSDPGQGGEKLFF.